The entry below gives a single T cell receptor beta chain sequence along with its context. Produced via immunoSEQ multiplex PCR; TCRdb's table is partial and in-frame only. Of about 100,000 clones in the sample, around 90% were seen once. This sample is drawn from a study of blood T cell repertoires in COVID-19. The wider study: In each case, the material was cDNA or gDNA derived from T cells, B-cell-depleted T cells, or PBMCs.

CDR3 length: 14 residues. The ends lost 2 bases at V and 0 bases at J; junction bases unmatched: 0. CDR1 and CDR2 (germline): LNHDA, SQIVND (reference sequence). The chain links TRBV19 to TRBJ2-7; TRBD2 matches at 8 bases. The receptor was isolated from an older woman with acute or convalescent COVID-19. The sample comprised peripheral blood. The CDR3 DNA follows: TGTGCCAGTAGTATAAGCGGGAGCTCCTACGAGCAGTACTTC. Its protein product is CASSISGSSYEQYF. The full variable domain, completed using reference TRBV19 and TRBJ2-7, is DGGITQSPKYLFRKEGQNVTLSCEQNLNHDAMYWYRQDPGQGLRLIYYSQIVNDFQKGDIAEGYSVSREKKESFPLTVTSAQKNPTAFYLCASSISGSSYEQYFGPGTRLTVT.